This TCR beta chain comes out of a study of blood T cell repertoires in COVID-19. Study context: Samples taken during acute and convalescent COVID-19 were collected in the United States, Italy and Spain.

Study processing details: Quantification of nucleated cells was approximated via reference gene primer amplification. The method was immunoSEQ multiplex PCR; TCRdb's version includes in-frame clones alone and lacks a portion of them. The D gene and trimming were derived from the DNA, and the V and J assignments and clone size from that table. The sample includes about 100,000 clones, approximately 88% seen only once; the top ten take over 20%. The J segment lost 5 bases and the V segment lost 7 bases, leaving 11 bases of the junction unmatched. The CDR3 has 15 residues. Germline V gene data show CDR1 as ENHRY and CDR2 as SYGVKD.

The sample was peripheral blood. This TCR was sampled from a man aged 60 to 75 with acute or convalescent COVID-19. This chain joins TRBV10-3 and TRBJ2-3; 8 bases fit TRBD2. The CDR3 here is CAITSWERERDTQYF. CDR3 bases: TGTGCCATCACCTCCTGGGAGCGGGAGAGAGATACGCAGTATTTT.